A selection of T cell receptor beta chains follows, all from one sample in a study of T cell responses to AZD1222 COVID-19 vaccine. TCRdb's table, derived via immunoSEQ multiplex PCR, lists solely in-frame clones and lacks some. Of roughly 62,000 clones in the sample, roughly 80% were seen once. Here the sequenced sample was peripheral blood, taken on day 0 of AZD1222 vaccination. These receptors came from an adult in good health. Both conserved end residues are part of each CDR3. A D gene is named only where the DNA matches it firmly. Clone size is given for some rows only: seen once, a few or many times, or a class if the clone is expanded.

V	size	D	J	CDR3	DNA
TRBV28	NA	NA	TRBJ2-2	CASSLSLGATGELFF	TGTGCCAGCAGTTTATCTCTTGGGGCCACCGGGGAGCTGTTTTTT
TRBV11-3	NA	NA	TRBJ2-1	CASSKGRTLQRFF	TGTGCCAGCAGCAAGGGGCGAACCCTCCAGAGGTTCTTC
TRBV2	NA	NA	TRBJ2-1	CASSSDSSYNEQFF	TGTGCCAGCAGCTCGGACAGCTCCTACAATGAGCAGTTCTTC
TRBV7-3	NA	NA	TRBJ2-1	CASSLTGRSLYNEQFF	TGTGCCAGCAGCTTAACGGGGCGGAGCTTATACAATGAGCAGTTCTTC
TRBV20-1	NA	TRBD2	TRBJ2-5	CSASPLLAGGQKTQYF	TGCAGTGCTAGTCCCCTTCTAGCGGGGGGGCAAAAGACCCAGTACTTC
TRBV13	few	NA	TRBJ2-1	CASSPQMSEQFF	TGTGCCAGCAGCCCCCAGATGAGTGAGCAGTTCTTC
TRBV30	NA	NA	TRBJ1-2	CAGSPQGWGYTF	TGTGCCGGGTCCCCCCAGGGGTGGGGCTACACCTTC
TRBV11-2	NA	NA	TRBJ2-7	CASSLDWTEQYF	TGTGCCAGCAGCTTAGATTGGACCGAGCAGTACTTC
TRBV11-2	NA	NA	TRBJ1-5	CASSSAGRWAQPQHF	TGTGCCAGCAGCTCAGCGGGGCGTTGGGCTCAGCCCCAGCATTTT
TRBV15	NA	NA	TRBJ1-5	CATSRDQPNTAQPQHF	TGTGCCACCAGCAGAGATCAGCCCAACACAGCTCAGCCCCAGCATTTT
TRBV6-2/TRBV6-3	NA	NA	TRBJ2-3	CASSYTAPDTQYF	TGTGCCAGCAGTTATACCGCGCCAGATACGCAGTATTTT
TRBV19	NA	NA	TRBJ2-5	CASSAEHETQYF	TGTGCCAGTAGTGCTGAGCACGAGACCCAGTACTTC
TRBV5-1	NA	NA	TRBJ1-1	CASSAPRGGNTEAFF	TGCGCCAGCAGCGCACCCAGGGGTGGGAACACTGAAGCTTTCTTT
TRBV29-1	NA	NA	TRBJ1-2	CSVEGGRLGIYNGYTF	TGCAGCGTTGAAGGGGGACGCCTTGGGATTTACAATGGCTACACCTTC
TRBV4-3	NA	NA	TRBJ1-4	CASSQERTLGGKLFF	TGCGCCAGCAGCCAAGAGCGAACCTTAGGAGGAAAACTGTTTTTT
TRBV2	once	NA	TRBJ2-2	CASRDQPSGELFF	TGTGCCAGCAGAGATCAGCCGTCCGGGGAGCTGTTTTTT
TRBV9	once	NA	TRBJ1-2	CASSVGAGPPGDGYTF	TGTGCCAGCAGCGTAGGTGCAGGGCCCCCAGGAGATGGCTACACCTTC
TRBV9	NA	TRBD2	TRBJ2-3	CASSAGTSGGVSTDTQYF	TGTGCCAGCAGCGCGGGGACTAGCGGGGGGGTTAGCACAGATACGCAGTATTTT
TRBV10-3	NA	NA	TRBJ1-1	CAISESWSVEAFF	TGTGCCATCAGTGAGTCTTGGTCAGTTGAAGCTTTCTTT
TRBV7-9	NA	NA	TRBJ2-2	CASSLSQVNTGELFF	TGTGCCAGCAGCTTATCGCAGGTGAACACCGGGGAGCTGTTTTTT
TRBV6-1	few	NA	TRBJ1-3	CASSDPRQSSGNTIYF	TGTGCCAGCAGTGACCCCCGACAGAGCTCTGGAAACACCATATATTTT
TRBV11-1	NA	NA	TRBJ2-3	CASSLGPGDTQYF	TGTGCCAGCAGCTTGGGGCCAGGGGATACGCAGTATTTT
TRBV3-1/TRBV3-2	NA	TRBD1	TRBJ1-1	CASSHQTGGTEAFF	TGTGCCAGCAGCCACCAAACAGGGGGCACTGAAGCTTTCTTT
TRBV11-3	medium-sized	NA	TRBJ1-1	CASSLGGSGAMNTEAFF	TGTGCCAGCAGCTTAGGGGGGTCAGGGGCTATGAACACTGAAGCTTTCTTT
TRBV2	NA	NA	TRBJ1-5	CASSPGFTGNQPQHF	TGTGCCAGCAGTCCTGGTTTTACGGGCAATCAGCCCCAGCATTTT
TRBV15	NA	NA	TRBJ2-5	CATSRGERDQETQYF	TGTGCCACCAGCAGAGGGGAACGGGACCAGGAGACCCAGTACTTC
TRBV19	NA	TRBD1	TRBJ2-1	CASSQYRGSNEQFF	TGTGCCAGTAGTCAGTACAGGGGGAGCAATGAGCAGTTCTTC
TRBV2	once	NA	TRBJ1-1	CASDLRTEAFF	TGTGCCAGCGACCTAAGAACTGAAGCTTTCTTT
TRBV2	once	NA	TRBJ1-5	CATTYHPNQPQHF	TGTGCCACCACGTACCACCCCAATCAGCCCCAGCATTTT
TRBV10-3	NA	NA	TRBJ1-4	CATGEDFGGEKLFF	TGTGCCACAGGGGAGGACTTCGGGGGTGAAAAACTGTTTTTT
TRBV3-1/TRBV3-2	NA	TRBD1	TRBJ2-7	CASSPLGQGPYEQYF	TGTGCCAGCAGCCCCCTGGGACAGGGTCCCTACGAGCAGTACTTC
TRBV2	NA	NA	TRBJ1-5	CASSESRAQPQHF	TGTGCCAGCAGTGAGAGCAGGGCCCAGCCCCAGCATTTT
TRBV5-1	NA	NA	TRBJ2-5	CASSLRGAGETQYF	TGCGCCAGCAGCTTGCGGGGGGCTGGAGAGACCCAGTACTTC
TRBV4-1	once	NA	TRBJ2-5	CASSQAGAGIQETQYF	TGCGCCAGCAGCCAAGCAGGGGCTGGGATCCAAGAGACCCAGTACTTC
TRBV5-8	once	TRBD2	TRBJ2-1	CASSLRLAGVDEQFF	TGTGCCAGCAGCTTGCGGCTAGCGGGGGTTGATGAGCAGTTCTTC
TRBV7-9	NA	TRBD1	TRBJ2-2	CASSSNRGQAGELFF	TGTGCCAGCAGCTCAAACAGGGGGCAAGCCGGGGAGCTGTTTTTT
TRBV5-4	NA	TRBD2	TRBJ2-3	CASSLESGLAADTQYF	TGTGCCAGCAGCTTGGAATCGGGACTAGCAGCCGATACGCAGTATTTT
TRBV27	NA	TRBD1	TRBJ2-1	CASSLTGVYYNEQFF	TGTGCCAGCAGCCTGACAGGGGTTTATTACAATGAGCAGTTCTTC
TRBV9	once	NA	TRBJ2-3	CASSVSTDTQYF	TGTGCCAGCAGCGTGAGTACAGATACGCAGTATTTT
TRBV7-6	few	NA	TRBJ1-6	CASSLGAREGSPLHF	TGTGCCAGCAGCTTAGGAGCCAGGGAGGGATCACCCCTCCACTTT
TRBV4-3	NA	NA	TRBJ1-3	CASSQGQARGNTIYF	TGCGCCAGCAGCCAAGGACAGGCGAGGGGAAACACCATATATTTT